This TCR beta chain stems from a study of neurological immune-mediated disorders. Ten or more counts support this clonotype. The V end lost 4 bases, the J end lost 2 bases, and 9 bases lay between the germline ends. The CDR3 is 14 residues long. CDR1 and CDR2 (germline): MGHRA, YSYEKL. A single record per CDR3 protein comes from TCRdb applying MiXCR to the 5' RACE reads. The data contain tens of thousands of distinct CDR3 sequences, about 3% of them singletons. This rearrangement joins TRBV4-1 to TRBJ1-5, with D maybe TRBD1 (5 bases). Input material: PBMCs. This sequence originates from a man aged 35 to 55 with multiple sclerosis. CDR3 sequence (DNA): TGCGCCAGCAGCCGGACGGGGGGCAATCAGCCCCAGCATTTT. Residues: CASSRTGGNQPQHF.